One sample yielded the 29 T cell receptor beta chains listed below, sequenced in a study of shared clonotypes between healthy human individuals. It was CD45RO-negative cells, positively selected for CCR7, that made up naive CD8 cells, with terminally differentiated effector memory CD45RA+ cells excluded. TCRdb's copy holds only in-frame clones and misses some; the assay was immunoSEQ multiplex PCR. The sample records about 1,900,000 clones, just under 95% being singletons. Specimen: naive CD8+ T cells sorted from blood. The receptors originated from a man between 18 and 29 years old in good health.

Regarding this clone: This sample also contains other DNA sequences that code for the same CDR3. The chain combines TRBV29-1 with TRBJ2-2; D may be TRBD2 (6 bases). The CDR3 has 13 amino acids. Germline V gene sequence: CDR1 SQVTM, CDR2 ANQGSEA. Between the trimmed V and J ends, which lost 6 bases and 3 bases, there was a span of 11 bases. The CDR3 reads CSVGGLDTGELFF. The CDR3 bases are TGCAGCGTGGGGGGACTGGACACCGGGGAGCTGTTTTTT.

The chain recombines TRBV9 with TRBJ2-3, with D possibly being TRBD1 (6 bases). Germline V gene lookup returns CDR1 SGDLS and CDR2 YYNGEE. The CDR3 covers 15 residues. Trimming pared 4 bases from V and 6 bases from J, leaving 18 bases between. This chain's CDR3 is CASSPPTGPGDTQYF. The CDR3 DNA follows: TGTGCCAGCAGCCCCCCAACAGGGCCGGGCGATACGCAGTATTTT.

J is TRBJ1-2 and V is TRBV15, with D unresolved. Per the germline V gene, CDR1 is LNHNV and CDR2 is YYDKDF (reference sequence). Trimming pared 1 base from V and 5 bases from J, leaving 11 bases between. The CDR3 has 14 residues. CDR3 in DNA: TGTGCCACCAGCAGAGGGTCAGCTGATTATGGCTACACCTTC. It yields the protein CATSRGSADYGYTF.

On this clone: Other DNA variants within this sample encode the same CDR3. This sequence joins TRBV4-3 and TRBJ2-1; perhaps D is TRBD1 or TRBD2 (5 bases each). Germline V gives CDR1 LGHNA, CDR2 YSLEER. This CDR3 region has 13 residues. Trimming left V 0 bases short and J 6 bases short, with 6 bases between. The CDR3 loop is CASSQDGGNEQFF. As DNA, the CDR3 is TGCGCCAGCAGCCAAGATGGGGGCAATGAGCAGTTCTTC.

V is TRBV10-3 and J is TRBJ1-3; D might be TRBD1 (6 bases). V was cut by 2 bases and J by 0 bases, with 14 bases left in between. The germline V gene encodes CDR1 ENHRY and CDR2 SYGVKD. This CDR3 region has 17 residues. The CDR3 here is CAISEETGGYSGNTIYF. The CDR3 nucleotides are TGTGCCATCAGTGAGGAGACAGGAGGGTACTCTGGAAACACCATATATTTT.

On this clone: At the DNA level, this CDR3 is encoded by other sequences in the same sample as well. The rearrangement uses TRBV7-9 and TRBJ2-5; D might be TRBD1 or TRBD2, each matching 6 bases. This CDR3 spans 13 amino acids. Trimming stripped 5 bases from V and 5 bases from J, with 12 bases between. Germline CDR1 reads SEHNR; CDR2 reads FQNEAQ (reference sequence). CDR3 nucleotides: TGTGCCAGCAGCCCTACAGGGAGGGAGACCCAGTACTTC. This translates into CASSPTGRETQYF. Looking up the rest from reference TRBV7-9 and TRBJ2-5 gives the full variable domain: DTGVSQNPRHKITKRGQNVTFRCDPISEHNRLYWYRQTLGQGPEFLTYFQNEAQLEKSRLLSDRFSAERPKGSFSTLEIQRTEQGDSAMYLCASSPTGRETQYFGPGTRLLVL.

The chain uses TRBV7-9 and TRBJ2-7; D is unclear. V lost 5 bases and J 2 bases, leaving 7 bases between the germline ends. The germline gives CDR1 SEHNR, CDR2 FQNEAQ (reference sequence). There are 12 residues in the CDR3. As DNA, the CDR3 is TGTGCCAGCAGCCCGACAACCTACGAGCAGTACTTC. Protein product: CASSPTTYEQYF.

V usage is TRBV27 and J usage is TRBJ2-7, with a possible D match to TRBD2 (6 bases). Germline loops: CDR1 MNHEY, CDR2 SMNVEV (reference sequence). This CDR3 is built from 15 residues. V gave up 7 bases and J gave up 7 bases, with 23 bases separating them. CDR3 bases: TGTGCCAGCACCGGCCTTGGAGGGCGGTTTGGTGAGCAGTACTTC. This gives the protein CASTGLGGRFGEQYF.

The J gene is TRBJ2-1, the V gene TRBV4-1; D is unresolved. CDR1 MGHRA and CDR2 YSYEKL come from the germline V gene. V lost 2 bases to trimming and J lost 0 bases, with 11 bases between them. The CDR3 runs to 16 residues. The DNA for the CDR3 is TGCGCCAGCAGCCAACGTGGCGCCAGCTCCTACAATGAGCAGTTCTTC. It specifies CASSQRGASSYNEQFF.

The chain is built from TRBV27 and TRBJ2-7; 8 nucleotides match TRBD1. Germline V gene sequence: CDR1 MNHEY, CDR2 SMNVEV (reference sequence). The trim removed 4 bases at V and 4 bases at J, leaving 6 bases unmatched. This CDR3 is 14 amino acids long. Written as DNA, the CDR3 is TGTGCCAGCAGTTGGGACAGGAGCCGATACGAGCAGTACTTC. Translation gives CASSWDRSRYEQYF.

CDR3 loop: CASSLGYFESPLHF. CDR3 coding DNA: TGTGCCAGCAGCTTAGGTTACTTTGAGTCACCCCTCCACTTT. The chain combines TRBV7-9 with TRBJ1-6; D is unresolved. Between the trimmed V and J ends, which lost 1 base and 10 bases, there was a span of 11 bases. This CDR3 has 14 amino acids. Germline values: CDR1 SEHNR, CDR2 FQNEAQ (reference sequence).

This sequence joins TRBV9 and TRBJ1-3; D is perhaps TRBD1 (5 bases). Germline V gene sequence: CDR1 SGDLS, CDR2 YYNGEE. The length of the CDR3 is 14 residues. V gave up 4 bases and J gave up 1 base, with 9 bases separating them. In DNA, the CDR3 is TGTGCCAGCAGCTTGCAGGGTTCTGGAAACACCATATATTTT. Protein sequence: CASSLQGSGNTIYF.

This chain uses TRBV5-1 with TRBJ2-1, with 7 positions matching TRBD1. V shed 4 bases and J 7 bases; nucleotides not matched to a gene: 17. The germline gives CDR1 SGHRS, CDR2 YFSETQ. This CDR3 has 17 residues. CDR3 loop: CASSGKPKTGFRNEQFF. The CDR3 region has the DNA TGCGCCAGCAGCGGAAAACCGAAGACAGGGTTTAGGAATGAGCAGTTCTTC.

Here the CDR3 reads CASSGARDSSYEQYF. The CDR3 bases are TGTGCCAGCAGTGGGGCAAGGGACAGCTCCTACGAGCAGTACTTC. This chain joins TRBV25-1 and TRBJ2-7, with 7 nucleotides matching TRBD1. V lost 4 bases to trimming and J lost 0 bases; unmatched junction nucleotides: 6. CDR3 length equals 15 residues. Germline V gene lookup returns CDR1 MGHDK and CDR2 SYGVNS.

The chain couples TRBV6-1 to TRBJ2-7, with 7 positions matching TRBD2. The CDR3 is 15 amino acids. From germline, CDR1 is MNHNS and CDR2 SASEGT. Losses at the gene ends were 0 bases for V and 10 bases for J; bases not matched to a gene: 12. The CDR3 loop is CASSEAIGQGGIQYF. The DNA for the CDR3 is TGTGCCAGCAGTGAAGCCATCGGGCAGGGAGGGATCCAGTACTTC.

V is TRBV7-9 and J is TRBJ2-7; 7 bases are a match to TRBD2. The CDR3 runs to 15 residues. Trimming cost V 5 bases and J 3 bases; bases outside gene matches: 10. Germline lookup yields CDR1 SEHNR and CDR2 FQNEAQ (reference sequence). This CDR3 reads CASSTSWGGVYEQYF. The CDR3 region has the DNA TGTGCCAGCAGCACCTCTTGGGGAGGGGTCTACGAGCAGTACTTC.

The CDR3 coding sequence is TGTGCCAGCAGTGGGATCCCGGGACTCTTCAACACAGATACGCAGTATTTT. It is translated as CASSGIPGLFNTDTQYF. The chain employs TRBV27 and TRBJ2-3; possible D gene TRBD2, 6 bases. Germline V CDR1 and CDR2: MNHEY, SMNVEV (reference sequence). This CDR3 region has 17 residues. The V end lost 5 bases, the J end lost 2 bases, and 20 bases lay between the germline ends.

The CDR3 nucleotides read TGTGCCAGCAGAGTAGCGGGGCCCTACGAGCAGTACTTC. As protein: CASRVAGPYEQYF. This chain uses TRBV6-1 with TRBJ2-7, with 8 bases fitting TRBD2. The CDR3 has 13 amino acids. V lost 6 bases, J lost 2 bases, and 3 bases stayed unmatched. CDR1 is MNHNS, CDR2 SASEGT, per germline.

The CDR3: CASSTGTGSYEQYF. Written as DNA, the CDR3 is TGTGCCAGCAGCACGGGGACAGGCTCCTACGAGCAGTACTTC. This chain joins TRBV5-6 and TRBJ2-7; TRBD1 matches at 8 bases. CDR1 SGHDT and CDR2 YYEEEE come from the germline V gene. V gave up 4 bases and J gave up 0 bases; unmatched junction bases: 3. CDR3 length: 14 residues.

The J gene is TRBJ2-7, the V gene TRBV2; 10 bases are shared with TRBD2. Germline trimming cut 3 bases from V and 7 bases from J; bases unmatched to any gene: 9. Per germline, CDR1 SNHLY and CDR2 FYNNEI. This CDR3 is built from 15 residues. CDR3 region: CASSEGAGGAREQYF. Here the CDR3 DNA reads TGTGCCAGCAGTGAGGGAGCGGGGGGGGCGCGGGAGCAGTACTTC.

The gene calls are TRBV7-9 and TRBJ2-3; TRBD2 matches at 9 bases. The CDR3 is 16 amino acids. The V and J ends lost 5 bases and 2 bases, in that order; junction bases with no gene match: 8. Germline V lookup: CDR1 SEHNR, CDR2 FQNEAQ (reference sequence). CDR3 amino acids: CASSGPAGGATDTQYF. The CDR3, as DNA: TGTGCCAGCAGCGGACCCGCGGGGGGGGCCACAGATACGCAGTATTTT.

The chain recombines TRBV5-4 with TRBJ1-2; 7 bases line up with TRBD1. The CDR3 consists of 15 residues. CDR1 is SGHNT, CDR2 YYREEE, per germline (reference sequence). V was pared by 0 bases and J by 4 bases, with 6 bases of the junction left unmatched. The chain's CDR3 is CASSLGQGGIYGYTF. Here the CDR3 DNA reads TGTGCCAGCAGCTTGGGACAGGGTGGCATCTATGGCTACACCTTC.

The chain has TRBV5-1 and TRBJ1-2; 8 bases align to TRBD1. CDR3 length equals 15 residues. With V trimmed by 2 bases and J by 3 bases, 6 bases remained unmatched. CDR1 and CDR2 from the germline V gene are SGHRS and YFSETQ. The CDR3 loop reads CASSFSGTGDYGYTF. The CDR3 region has the DNA TGCGCCAGCAGCTTTTCCGGGACAGGTGACTATGGCTACACCTTC. The variable domain in full, completed from reference TRBV5-1 and TRBJ1-2, reads KAGVTQTPRYLIKTRGQQVTLSCSPISGHRSVSWYQQTPGQGLQFLFEYFSETQRNKGNFPGRFSGRQFSNSRSEMNVSTLELGDSALYLCASSFSGTGDYGYTFGSGTRLTVV.

The chain couples TRBV13 to TRBJ2-2; maybe TRBD1 (5 bases). V was pared by 4 bases and J by 4 bases, with 7 bases between. The CDR3 extends over 13 amino acids. Germline loops: CDR1 PRHDT, CDR2 FYEKMQ (reference sequence). The chain's CDR3 is CASSSDTTGELFF. CDR3 nucleotides: TGTGCCAGCAGCTCGGACACCACCGGGGAGCTGTTTTTT.

The chain employs TRBV30 and TRBJ2-7; a possible D gene is TRBD1 (5 bases). The CDR3 contains 11 residues. Trimming shortened V by 3 bases and J by 7 bases, and 10 bases separated the two germline ends. Germline CDR1 is GTSNPN and CDR2 is SVGIG (reference sequence). The CDR3 bases are TGTGCCTGGAGAGACAGCATGGAGCAGTACTTC. Translated, it gives CAWRDSMEQYF.

This chain connects TRBV6-5 to TRBJ1-1, with D uncertain. This CDR3 region has 15 residues. Germline lookup yields CDR1 MNHEY and CDR2 SVGAGI. The germline V and J ends were trimmed by 0 bases and 1 base, with 9 bases remaining between them. The CDR3 loop is CASSYSAGTNTEAFF. As DNA, the CDR3 is TGTGCCAGCAGTTACTCCGCAGGAACGAACACTGAAGCTTTCTTT.

The V and J genes are TRBV7-9 and TRBJ2-7; the D gene is possibly TRBD1 (5 bases). CDR1 SEHNR and CDR2 FQNEAQ come from the germline V gene (reference sequence). The CDR3 spans 13 residues. The V end lost 5 bases, the J end lost 2 bases, and 10 bases lay between the germline ends. CDR3 coding DNA: TGTGCCAGCAGCACCGACAGTACCTACGAGCAGTACTTC. Translating it yields CASSTDSTYEQYF.

Note on this clone: Different DNA sequences within this sample yield the same CDR3. This chain joins TRBV19 and TRBJ2-1; no firm D call. The CDR3 loop spans 14 amino acids. Trimming pared 1 base from V and 3 bases from J, leaving 7 bases between. CDR1 is LNHDA, CDR2 SQIVND, per germline (reference sequence). CDR3 region: CASSIAPGYNEQFF. CDR3 bases: TGTGCCAGTAGTATAGCCCCGGGCTACAATGAGCAGTTCTTC.

This clone was found once. The V and J genes are TRBV27 and TRBJ1-5; the D is unclear. Germline V lookup: CDR1 MNHEY, CDR2 SMNVEV (reference sequence). The CDR3 has 16 amino acids. Trimming shortened V by 8 bases and J by 2 bases, and 19 bases separated the two germline ends. CDR3 coding DNA: TGTGCCAGCGGGATATGTACCGGGCCCGGCAATCAGCCCCAGCATTTT. Translated, it gives CASGICTGPGNQPQHF.